This passage covers 23 T cell receptor beta chains from one sample sequenced in a study of regulatory T cells in long-lasting Graves disease. Time point specified: persistent/refractory GD, antithyroid drugs over 5 years with positive TRAb. Preparation of the TCR library used RNA extracted from PBMCs. Researchers made TCR beta libraries by using iRepertoire HTBI primers and running Arm-PCR on CDR3 regions. One entry per CDR3 protein results from TCRdb running MiXCR on the multiplex PCR reads. The data hold about 470,000 distinct CDR3 sequences, with less than 25% observed a single time. The source was peripheral blood mononuclear cells (PBMCs), collected when the disease was refractory, from a patient treated with antithyroid drugs. The receptors originated from a female donor with Graves disease.

In its sample, this clonotype was seen a few times. Sequence at one end of the junction differs from germline and may be a read error. The gene calls are TRBV7-7 and TRBJ2-7, with D tentatively TRBD2 (5 bases). The CDR3 consists of 15 residues. The germline gives CDR1 SSHAT, CDR2 FNYEAQ (reference sequence). The CDR3 DNA is TGTGCTAGCAGCTTAGCGTTGGGCAGAACCTACGAGCAGTACTTC. Protein product: CASSLALGRTYEQYF. Drawing the rest from reference TRBV7-7 and TRBJ2-7, the complete variable domain is GAGVSQSPRYKVTKRGQDVTLRCDPISSHATLYWYQQALGQGPEFLTYFNYEAQPDKSGLPSDRFSAERPEGSISTLTIQRTEQRDSAMYRCASSLALGRTYEQYFGPGTRLTVT.

This clonotype was recorded at least ten times. The chain employs TRBV7-3 and TRBJ2-5; D unresolved. Trimming removed 1 base from V and 4 bases from J, with 7 bases in between. The CDR3 spans 13 residues. Germline CDR1 reads SGHTA; CDR2 reads FQGTGA. CDR3 amino acids: CASSLIKGETQYF. As DNA, the CDR3 is TGTGCCAGCAGCTTAATAAAGGGAGAGACCCAGTACTTC.

The V call is TRBV7-8, the J call TRBJ2-5, with D possibly being TRBD1 (7 bases). Germline V gene lookup returns CDR1 SGHVS and CDR2 FQNEAQ. The ends were cut back, 5 bases at V and 3 bases at J, with 19 bases in the middle. The CDR3 is made up of 16 amino acids. The CDR3 coding sequence is TGTGCCAGCAGCCCCAGGGGGGCGGGACAAGAAGAGACCCAGTACTTC. This sequence encodes CASSPRGAGQEETQYF.

The chain carries TRBV20-1 and TRBJ2-7; D gene ambiguous. V lost 1 base and J 4 bases, leaving 17 bases between the germline ends. Germline CDR1 is DFQATT and CDR2 is SNEGSKA (reference sequence). The CDR3 length is 15 residues. CDR3 sequence (DNA): TGCAGTGCTAGAGGGGCGCACGGAGAGACTTACGAGCAGTACTTC. Protein: CSARGAHGETYEQYF.

This clonotype was counted between two and nine times. This chain uses TRBV9 with TRBJ2-5; no clear D. The CDR3 loop spans 15 amino acids. Per germline, CDR1 SGDLS and CDR2 YYNGEE. Trimming took off 0 bases at V and 1 base at J, with 10 bases between the two ends. In nucleotides, the CDR3 is TGTGCCAGCAGCGTAGCTTTGTTACCCCAAGAGACCCAGTACTTC. This codes for CASSVALLPQETQYF.

This clonotype came up many times. V gene TRBV11-2 combines with J gene TRBJ2-5; TRBD1 agrees at 8 bases. The length of the CDR3 is 14 residues. The V segment lost 5 bases and the J segment 2 bases; nucleotides outside the gene matches: 4. Germline-derived CDR1 and CDR2 are SGHAT and FQNNGV. The CDR3 reads CASSPTGGQETQYF. The DNA of the CDR3 is TGTGCCAGCAGCCCAACAGGGGGGCAAGAGACCCAGTACTTC.

This clonotype came up many times. The V call is TRBV28, the J call TRBJ2-7, with TRBD1 identical over 9 bases. Germline CDR1 MDHEN, CDR2 SYDVKM. The CDR3 consists of 17 residues. J lost 5 bases, V lost 4 bases, and 15 bases had no gene match. CDR3 coding DNA: TGTGCCAGCAGTTCACCACTGCCCGGGACAGGGTCCGACGAGCAGTACTTC. This sequence encodes CASSSPLPGTGSDEQYF.

This clonotype was counted ten times or more. The rearrangement uses TRBV30 and TRBJ1-4; D remains ambiguous. Per the germline V gene, CDR1 is GTSNPN and CDR2 is SVGIG (reference sequence). CDR3 size: 14 residues. V was pared by 2 bases and J by 2 bases, with 9 bases between. The CDR3 here is CAWSLGGTNEKLFF. DNA for the CDR3: TGTGCCTGGAGTCTTGGTGGGACTAATGAAAAACTGTTTTTT.

At least ten counts were recorded for this clonotype. The chain is built from TRBV6-1 and TRBJ2-7; 12 bases agree with TRBD2. The CDR3 loop spans 19 amino acids. V gave up 5 bases and J gave up 0 bases; unmatched junction bases: 14. Per the germline V gene, CDR1 is MNHNS and CDR2 is SASEGT. The CDR3 bases are TGTGCCAGCAGTCGCGCCATCGGGACTAGCGGGCGAAGCTCCTACGAGCAGTACTTC. Protein: CASSRAIGTSGRSSYEQYF.

This clonotype was counted between two and nine times. This chain joins TRBV3-1 and TRBJ2-7, with 7 bases that match TRBD1. Trimming removed 4 bases from V and 3 bases from J; junction bases left unmatched: 9. This CDR3 is built from 15 residues. CDR1 and CDR2 (germline): LGHDT, YNNKEL (reference sequence). Here the CDR3 reads CASSRTGARGYEQYF. As DNA, the CDR3 is TGTGCCAGCAGCCGTACAGGGGCTCGGGGCTACGAGCAGTACTTC.

This clonotype has a count of ten or more. A read error may produce the germline difference seen at one junction end. V gene TRBV30 combines with J gene TRBJ1-4; D is unclear. The CDR3 loop spans 11 amino acids. Germline loops: CDR1 GTSNPN, CDR2 SVGIG (reference sequence). DNA for the CDR3: TGCGCCAGTGGGGAGAATGAAAAACTGTTTTTT. This gives the protein CASGENEKLFF.

This clonotype appeared once. A much larger clone is a single base away; this may be a read error. The CDR3 is CAGSHQGSQETQYF. Written as DNA, the CDR3 is TGTGCCGGCAGTCACCAGGGTTCTCAAGAGACCCAGTACTTC. The chain joins TRBV7-3 to TRBJ2-5; maybe TRBD1 (5 bases). The CDR3 has 14 residues. CDR1 and CDR2 (germline): SGHTA, FQGTGA.

This clonotype was found a few times. The chain joins TRBV6-1 to TRBJ1-1, with no clear D. This CDR3 is built from 12 residues. Germline V CDR1 and CDR2: MNHNS, SASEGT. The CDR3 region has the DNA TGTGCTATCACAGCAGCAAACACTGAAGCTTTCTTT. This encodes CAITAANTEAFF.

In this sample, this clonotype turned up many times. This chain connects TRBV2 to TRBJ2-5; D remains unclear. CDR1 is SNHLY and CDR2 is FYNNEI in the germline V gene. V dropped 3 bases and J dropped 5 bases, with 7 bases sitting between them. The CDR3 sequence is 12 residues long. CDR3: CASSDRMETQYF. In DNA, the CDR3 is TGTGCCAGCAGTGACAGGATGGAGACCCAGTACTTC.

This clonotype was counted a few times. CDR3 nucleotide sequence: TGTGCCAGCAGGGCCGGGACAGGGCCATATAGCAATCAGCCCCAGCATTTT. Translated, it gives CASRAGTGPYSNQPQHF. The rearrangement links TRBV2 to TRBJ1-5, with TRBD1 matching 9 bases. The junction had 9 bases not matched to a gene; V was cut back by 6 bases and J by 0 bases. Germline V gives CDR1 SNHLY, CDR2 FYNNEI. CDR3 size: 17 residues.

This clonotype was detected only once. The chain couples TRBV4-1 to TRBJ2-7; 8 bases match TRBD1. Per the germline V gene, CDR1 is MGHRA and CDR2 is YSYEKL. V lost 0 bases and J lost 7; bases outside the gene matches: 8. The CDR3 has 15 amino acids. The CDR3 sequence: CASSQESARGREQYF. The DNA for the CDR3 is TGCGCCAGCAGCCAAGAGTCTGCCAGGGGGCGGGAGCAGTACTTC.

The table lists this clonotype with many counts. This rearrangement joins TRBV6-1 to TRBJ2-7; D unclear. The germline V gene encodes CDR1 MNHNS and CDR2 SASEGT. This CDR3 is 12 amino acids long. The germline V and J ends were trimmed by 5 bases and 4 bases, with 9 bases remaining between them. The CDR3 sequence is CASSFYSYEQYF. DNA for the CDR3: TGTGCCAGCAGTTTTTACAGTTACGAGCAGTACTTC.

This clonotype was observed at least ten times. The rearrangement joins TRBV6-1 to TRBJ1-1, with D perhaps matching TRBD1 (5 bases). Germline CDR1 and CDR2: MNHNS and SASEGT. Deletions cut 6 bases from V and 1 base from J, with 18 bases between. The CDR3 runs to 16 residues. CDR3 coding DNA: TGTGCCAGCAGCCTTCACTTAGACAGCCCGAACACTGAAGCTTTCTTT. Translating it yields CASSLHLDSPNTEAFF.

The V call is TRBV7-9, the J call TRBJ2-5, with 8 nucleotides matching TRBD2. CDR1 is SEHNR and CDR2 is FQNEAQ in the germline V gene (reference sequence). CDR3 size: 15 residues. After removal of 4 bases from V and 5 bases from J, the junction contained 9 bases not matched to a gene. The CDR3 sequence: CASSWGSGGLETQYF. In DNA form, the CDR3 reads TGTGCCAGCAGCTGGGGCTCGGGGGGGTTGGAGACCCAGTACTTC.

This clonotype was recorded many times. The V call is TRBV7-2, the J call TRBJ2-7; D not resolved. This CDR3 contains 15 residues. Germline assignment: CDR1 SGHTA and CDR2 FQGNSA. V lost 1 base and J 0 bases, leaving 10 bases between the germline ends. CDR3 sequence reads: CASSLVVGSSYEQYF. CDR3 nucleotides: TGTGCCAGCAGCTTAGTTGTCGGCAGCTCCTACGAGCAGTACTTC. Based on the CDR3 plus reference TRBV7-2 and TRBJ2-7, the full variable domain is GAGVSQSPSNKVTEKGKDVELRCDPISGHTALYWYRQSLGQGLEFLIYFQGNSAPDKSGLPSDRFSAERTGGSVSTLTIQRTQQEDSAVYLCASSLVVGSSYEQYFGPGTRLTVT.

The chain is built from TRBV7-2 and TRBJ2-7; TRBD2 matches 11 bases. With 4 bases clipped from V and 2 bases from J, the junction kept 7 bases outside the gene matches. CDR3 length: 16 amino acids. From germline, CDR1 is SGHTA and CDR2 FQGNSA. The CDR3 spells CASSSLAGGSAYEQYF. Written as DNA, the CDR3 is TGTGCCAGCAGCTCTCTAGCGGGAGGATCCGCCTACGAGCAGTACTTC.

V gene TRBV29-1 combines with J gene TRBJ1-1, with a possible D match to TRBD1 (5 bases). Germline assignment: CDR1 SQVTM and CDR2 ANQGSEA. The CDR3 consists of 12 residues. With 4 bases removed from V and 5 bases from J, the gap between germline ends came to 11 bases. CDR3 loop: CSVVMGRTEAFF. The CDR3 region has the DNA TGCAGCGTTGTAATGGGACGGACTGAAGCTTTCTTT.

As concerns this clonotype: An end of the junction differs from the germline gene, which may be a read error. The rearrangement joins TRBV11-2 to TRBJ2-7, with D possibly being TRBD2 (6 bases). In germline, CDR1 is SGHAT, CDR2 FQNNGV. The CDR3 is 15 amino acids. The CDR3 loop is CASSQDVTSPHEQYF. Here the CDR3 DNA reads TGCGCCAGCAGCCAAGATGTAACTAGCCCCCACGAGCAGTACTTC.